The 10 T cell receptor beta chains below all came from one sample that was sequenced in a study of breast tumors, draining lymph nodes, adjacent tissues. TCRdb reprocessed the multiplex PCR reads via MiXCR and lists one record per CDR3 protein. The sample shows tens of thousands of distinct CDR3 sequences, roughly 55% of them seen only once. Sample: breast tumor tissue. The receptors shown here come from a female donor with breast cancer. Some clones in this sample may be carry-over from other donors' samples.

This clonotype appeared many times. The V call is TRBV7-2, the J call TRBJ2-3; perhaps TRBD2 as D (5 bases). Germline V gene data show CDR1 as SGHTA and CDR2 as FQGNSA. Between the trimmed V and J ends, which lost 5 bases and 4 bases, there was a span of 16 bases. The CDR3 has 15 residues. This chain's CDR3 is CASSAPSLRPDTQYF. In DNA, the CDR3 is TGTGCCAGCAGCGCCCCTAGCCTAAGACCAGATACGCAGTATTTT.

Ten or more counts support this clonotype. The chain is built from TRBV20-1 and TRBJ2-1; 11 positions agree with TRBD2. This CDR3 is built from 15 residues. With 3 bases clipped from V and 6 bases from J, the junction kept 7 bases outside the gene matches. From germline, CDR1 is DFQATT and CDR2 SNEGSKA (reference sequence). For the CDR3, the DNA is TGCAGTGCTAGGGGGATAGCGGGAGGGCTCAATGAGCAGTTCTTC. It encodes CSARGIAGGLNEQFF.

This clonotype has ten or more counts. The chain combines TRBV5-1 with TRBJ2-4; 11 bases are shared with TRBD1. This CDR3 is built from 15 residues. Germline CDR1 is SGHRS and CDR2 is YFSETQ. The trim removed 4 bases at V and 4 bases at J, leaving 4 bases unmatched. CDR3 sequence reads: CASSPGQGVKNIQYF. The CDR3 DNA reads TGCGCCAGCAGCCCGGGACAGGGGGTGAAAAACATTCAGTACTTC.

About this clonotype itself: This likely comes from a read error, as the CDR3 has no conserved phenylalanine or tryptophan at its end. CDR3 coding DNA: TGTGCCAGCAGCTTGGGACAGGGGGCCCACGAGCAGTACCTC. Residues: CASSLGQGAHEQYL. This chain joins TRBV5-5 and TRBJ2-7; 10 nucleotides match TRBD1. After removal of 0 bases from V and 5 bases from J, the junction contained 2 bases not matched to a gene. CDR1 and CDR2 from the germline V gene are SGHKS and YYEKEE (reference sequence). This CDR3 is 14 amino acids long.

CDR3 in DNA: TGTGCCAGCCCTCGAGGTATCCGAGGGGGCTACACCTTC. Protein: CASPRGIRGGYTF. The chain couples TRBV7-2 to TRBJ1-2; D is unclear. The CDR3 sequence is 13 residues long. Germline V gene lookup returns CDR1 SGHTA and CDR2 FQGNSA. With 8 bases removed from V and 8 bases from J, the gap between germline ends came to 18 bases. Looking up the rest from reference TRBV7-2 and TRBJ1-2 gives the full variable domain: GAGVSQSPSNKVTEKGKDVELRCDPISGHTALYWYRQSLGQGLEFLIYFQGNSAPDKSGLPSDRFSAERTGGSVSTLTIQRTQQEDSAVYLCASPRGIRGGYTFGSGTRLTVV.

This clonotype was detected only a few times. This may be a read error, as it is one base from a much larger clone. This rearrangement joins TRBV13 to TRBJ2-1; D gene ambiguous. There are 14 residues in the CDR3. The germline V and J ends were trimmed by 3 bases and 5 bases, with 11 bases remaining between them. Looked up from germline, CDR1 is PRHDT and CDR2 is FYEKMQ (reference sequence). The CDR3 spells CASSFRGGHNEQFF. The CDR3 region has the DNA TGTGCCAGCAGCTTCCGTGGCGGCCACAATGAGCAGTTCTTC.

This clonotype was counted ten times or more. The chain recombines TRBV18 with TRBJ1-6; 8 bases are shared with TRBD1. J was trimmed by 6 bases and V by 8 bases; bases with no gene match: 6. Germline lookup yields CDR1 KGHSH and CDR2 LQKENI. The CDR3 runs 14 residues. The chain's CDR3 is CASRRTGINSPLHF. The CDR3 bases are TGTGCCAGCCGACGGACAGGGATTAATTCACCCCTCCACTTT.

The chain employs TRBV29-1 and TRBJ2-5, with 13 bases lining up with TRBD2. Looked up from germline, CDR1 is SQVTM and CDR2 is ANQGSEA. V dropped 6 bases and J dropped 2; count of bases not matched to a gene: 6. The CDR3 contains 15 residues. CDR3 region: CSVVGTSGEQETQYF. For the CDR3, the DNA is TGCAGCGTCGTCGGGACTAGCGGGGAACAAGAGACCCAGTACTTC.

This sequence joins TRBV20-1 and TRBJ2-7; D is possibly TRBD2 (5 bases). CDR3 length equals 13 residues. V dropped 2 bases and J dropped 7 bases, with 15 bases sitting between them. CDR1 is DFQATT, CDR2 SNEGSKA, per germline (reference sequence). The CDR3 DNA follows: TGCAGTGCTAGACCCACTCCGGGGTTTGAGCAGTACTTC. Its protein product is CSARPTPGFEQYF.

This clonotype was observed a handful of times. The chain joins TRBV5-4 to TRBJ2-7; D is uncertain. Between the trimmed V and J ends, which lost 2 bases and 4 bases, there was a span of 7 bases. Germline assignment: CDR1 SGHNT and CDR2 YYREEE (reference sequence). CDR3 length: 12 residues. CDR3 in amino acids: CASSLLSYEQYF. The CDR3 bases are TGTGCCAGCAGCTTACTCAGTTACGAGCAGTACTTC.